The present T cell receptor (beta chain) was sequenced within a study of blood T cell repertoires in COVID-19. On the study more broadly: Samples of COVID-19 (acute and convalescent) were obtained from the United States, Italy and Spain.

Clones were read by immunoSEQ multiplex PCR, and TCRdb kept only the in-frame ones, dropping some. The table shows 150,000 or so clones, with 85% to 90% occurring only once. Two consecutive negative NP/OP PCR tests, clearance, or resolved symptoms defined Cohort 3 recovery. V was clipped by 5 bases and J by 6 bases, with 8 bases between them. The CDR3 runs 13 residues. Germline-derived CDR1 and CDR2 are ENHRY and SYGVKD. This clonotype originated in a woman aged 45-59 years who had recovered from COVID-19. Input material: PBMCs or T cells enriched from blood (not recorded which). This chain links TRBV10-3 with TRBJ1-6, with D perhaps matching TRBD1 (5 bases). CDR3 coding DNA: TGTGCCATCAGTCAGGGCTCTAATTCACCCCTCCACTTT. It specifies CAISQGSNSPLHF.